This TCR beta chain emerged from a study of regulatory T cells in long-lasting Graves disease. This clonotype appeared a few times. Investigators prepared the TCR beta libraries by applying iRepertoire HTBI primers and Arm-PCR of CDR3 regions. Using its own MiXCR run on the multiplex PCR reads, TCRdb lists one record per CDR3 protein. The sample contains 300,000 to 350,000 distinct CDR3 sequences, around a fifth of which appear only once. V was pared by 4 bases and J by 5 bases, with 17 bases between. From germline, CDR1 is SGHTA and CDR2 FQGNSA. CDR3 length: 15 residues. Time point of the sample: persistent/refractory GD, antithyroid drugs over 5 years with positive TRAb. The TCR library used RNA extracted from PBMCs.

The clonotype was recovered from a female donor with Graves disease. This sequence joins TRBV7-2 and TRBJ1-2; TRBD1 is a possible D gene (6 bases). Material: peripheral blood mononuclear cells (PBMCs), obtained when the disease was refractory, from a patient treated with antithyroid drugs. The CDR3 spells CASSSRGGRQYGYTF. CDR3 DNA sequence: TGTGCCAGCAGCTCCCGGGGGGGCAGACAGTATGGCTACACCTTC.